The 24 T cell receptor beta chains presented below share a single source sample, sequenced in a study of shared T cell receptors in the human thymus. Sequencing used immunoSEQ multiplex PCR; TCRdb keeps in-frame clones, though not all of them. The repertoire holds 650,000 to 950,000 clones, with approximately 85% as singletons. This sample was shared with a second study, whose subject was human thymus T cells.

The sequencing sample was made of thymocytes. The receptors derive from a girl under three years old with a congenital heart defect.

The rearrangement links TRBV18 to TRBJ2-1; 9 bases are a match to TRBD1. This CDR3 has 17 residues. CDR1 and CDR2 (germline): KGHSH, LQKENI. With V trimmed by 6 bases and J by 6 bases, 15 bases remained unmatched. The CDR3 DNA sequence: TGTGCCAGCTCGCCAACTGACCGGGACAGGGCTTCCAATGAGCAGTTCTTC. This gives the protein CASSPTDRDRASNEQFF.

This CDR3 reads CASKESPVVPFYNEQFF. CDR3 sequence (DNA): TGTGCCAGCAAAGAAAGCCCCGTGGTACCCTTCTACAATGAGCAGTTCTTC. The gene calls are TRBV2 and TRBJ2-1; D gene ambiguous. Trimming took 7 bases from V and 3 from J, leaving 22 bases between them. CDR3 length: 17 residues. In germline, CDR1 is SNHLY, CDR2 FYNNEI.

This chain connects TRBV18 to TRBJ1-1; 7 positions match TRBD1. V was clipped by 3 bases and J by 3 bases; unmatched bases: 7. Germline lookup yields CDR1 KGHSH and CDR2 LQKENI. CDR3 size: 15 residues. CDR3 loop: CASSPSRGTYTEAFF. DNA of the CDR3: TGTGCCAGCTCACCCTCCAGGGGGACCTACACTGAAGCTTTCTTT. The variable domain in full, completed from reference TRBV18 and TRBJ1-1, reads NAGVMQNPRHLVRRRGQEARLRCSPMKGHSHVYWYRQLPEEGLKFMVYLQKENIIDESGMPKERFSAEFPKEGPSILRIQQVVRGDSAAYFCASSPSRGTYTEAFFGQGTRLTVV.

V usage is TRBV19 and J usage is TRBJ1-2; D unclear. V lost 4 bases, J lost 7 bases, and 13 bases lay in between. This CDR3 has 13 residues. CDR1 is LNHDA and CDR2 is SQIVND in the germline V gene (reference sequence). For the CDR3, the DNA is TGTGCCAGTAGTAGGCAGGTGGGAGGTGGCTACACCTTC. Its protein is CASSRQVGGGYTF.

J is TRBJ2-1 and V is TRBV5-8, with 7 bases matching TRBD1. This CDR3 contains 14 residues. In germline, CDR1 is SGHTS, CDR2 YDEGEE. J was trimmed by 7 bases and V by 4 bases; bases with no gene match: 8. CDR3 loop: CASSMRDSGNEQFF. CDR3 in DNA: TGTGCCAGCAGCATGAGGGACAGTGGGAATGAGCAGTTCTTC.

The CDR3 sequence is CASSFWGGNSYEQYF. The CDR3 bases are TGTGCCAGCAGCTTCTGGGGCGGAAACTCCTACGAGCAGTACTTC. This chain links TRBV7-2 with TRBJ2-7; possibly TRBD1 for D (5 bases). This CDR3 is built from 15 residues. CDR1 and CDR2 (germline): SGHTA, FQGNSA. Trimming pared 3 bases from V and 0 bases from J, leaving 12 bases between. Full variable domain (missing parts from reference TRBV7-2 and TRBJ2-7): GAGVSQSPSNKVTEKGKDVELRCDPISGHTALYWYRQSLGQGLEFLIYFQGNSAPDKSGLPSDRFSAERTGGSVSTLTIQRTQQEDSAVYLCASSFWGGNSYEQYFGPGTRLTVT.

For the CDR3, the DNA is TGCGCCAGCAGCTTGGTGGTACAGGGGGCCCCTGGGACTGAAGCTTTCTTT. Amino acid sequence: CASSLVVQGAPGTEAFF. The V gene is TRBV5-1, the J gene TRBJ1-1; 9 bases are shared with TRBD1. Losses at the gene ends were 0 bases for V and 5 bases for J; bases not matched to a gene: 11. Looked up from germline, CDR1 is SGHRS and CDR2 is YFSETQ. The CDR3 is made up of 17 amino acids. Variable domain in full (rest from reference TRBV5-1 and TRBJ1-1): KAGVTQTPRYLIKTRGQQVTLSCSPISGHRSVSWYQQTPGQGLQFLFEYFSETQRNKGNFPGRFSGRQFSNSRSEMNVSTLELGDSALYLCASSLVVQGAPGTEAFFGQGTRLTVV.

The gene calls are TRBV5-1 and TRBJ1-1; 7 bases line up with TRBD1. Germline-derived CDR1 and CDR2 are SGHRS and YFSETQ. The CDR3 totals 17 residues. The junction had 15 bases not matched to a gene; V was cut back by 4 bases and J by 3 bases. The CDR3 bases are TGCGCCAGCAGCCTCCGGACAGGTCCTTGGAACGACACTGAAGCTTTCTTT. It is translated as CASSLRTGPWNDTEAFF.

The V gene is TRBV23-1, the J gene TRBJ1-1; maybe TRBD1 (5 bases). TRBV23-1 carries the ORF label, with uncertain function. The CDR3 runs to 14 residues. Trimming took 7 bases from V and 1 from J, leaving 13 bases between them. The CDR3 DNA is TGCGCCAGCATCTCCGCGGGGCAGAACACTGAAGCTTTCTTT. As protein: CASISAGQNTEAFF.

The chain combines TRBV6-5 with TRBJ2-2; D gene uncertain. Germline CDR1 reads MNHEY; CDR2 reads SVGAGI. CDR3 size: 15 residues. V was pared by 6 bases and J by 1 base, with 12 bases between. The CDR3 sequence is CASSQTVQNTGELFF. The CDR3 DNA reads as TGTGCCAGCAGCCAAACAGTACAGAACACCGGGGAGCTGTTTTTT.

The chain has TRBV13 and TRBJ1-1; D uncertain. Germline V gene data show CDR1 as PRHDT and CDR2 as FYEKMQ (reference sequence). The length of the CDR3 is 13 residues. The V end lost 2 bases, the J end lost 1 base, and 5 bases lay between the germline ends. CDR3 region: CASSLTRNTEAFF. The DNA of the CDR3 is TGTGCCAGCAGCTTAACACGGAACACTGAAGCTTTCTTT.

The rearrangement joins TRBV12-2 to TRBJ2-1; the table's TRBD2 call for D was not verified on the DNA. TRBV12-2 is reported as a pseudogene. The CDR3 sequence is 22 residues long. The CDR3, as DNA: TGTGCAAGTCGCTTGGGGTTCTTAACCTTATCGAGGGGGGGGGCATCCTACAATGAGCAGTTCTTC. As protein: CASRLGFLTLSRGGASYNEQFF.

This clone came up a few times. In DNA form, the CDR3 reads TGTGCCAGCAGTTTATGGAACGACAGATACAATGAGCAGTTCTTC. Amino acid sequence: CASSLWNDRYNEQFF. This rearrangement joins TRBV27 to TRBJ2-1, with D maybe TRBD1 (5 bases). Trimming left V 1 base short and J 4 bases short, with 11 bases between. This CDR3 is built from 15 residues. CDR1 and CDR2 from the germline V gene are MNHEY and SMNVEV (reference sequence).

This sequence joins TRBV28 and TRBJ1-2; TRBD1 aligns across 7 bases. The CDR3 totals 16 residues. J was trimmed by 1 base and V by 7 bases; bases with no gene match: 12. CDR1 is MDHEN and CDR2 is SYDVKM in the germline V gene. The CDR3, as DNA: TGTGCCAGCACCGAAGGGGGGACAGCAAATAACTATGGCTACACCTTC. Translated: CASTEGGTANNYGYTF.

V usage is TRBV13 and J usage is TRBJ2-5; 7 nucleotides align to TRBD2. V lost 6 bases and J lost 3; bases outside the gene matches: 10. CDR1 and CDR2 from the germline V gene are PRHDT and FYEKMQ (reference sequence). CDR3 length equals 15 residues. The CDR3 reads CASSPGAAGEETQYF. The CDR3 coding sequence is TGTGCCAGCAGTCCCGGCGCGGCGGGGGAAGAGACCCAGTACTTC. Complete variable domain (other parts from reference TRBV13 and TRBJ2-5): AAGVIQSPRHLIKEKRETATLKCYPIPRHDTVYWYQQGPGQDPQFLISFYEKMQSDKGSIPDRFSAQQFSDYHSELNMSSLELGDSALYFCASSPGAAGEETQYFGPGTRLLVL.

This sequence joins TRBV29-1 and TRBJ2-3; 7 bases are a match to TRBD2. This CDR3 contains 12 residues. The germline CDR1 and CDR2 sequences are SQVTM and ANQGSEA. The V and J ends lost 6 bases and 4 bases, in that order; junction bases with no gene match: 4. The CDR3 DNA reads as TGCAGCGTAGGACTAGGTCCAGATACGCAGTATTTT. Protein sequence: CSVGLGPDTQYF.

The CDR3 region is CASRSGTSGRYNEQFF. For the CDR3, the DNA is TGTGCCAGCAGGTCCGGGACTAGCGGGCGTTACAATGAGCAGTTCTTC. This sequence joins TRBV2 and TRBJ2-1, with 12 bases that match TRBD2. This CDR3 comprises 16 residues. Looked up from germline, CDR1 is SNHLY and CDR2 is FYNNEI. J gave up 4 bases and V 6 bases, and 7 bases lay outside the gene matches.

The CDR3 here is CASSESQPWGYTF. As DNA, the CDR3 is TGTGCCAGCAGTGAGTCACAGCCCTGGGGCTACACCTTC. The genes are TRBV25-1 and TRBJ1-2; D unclear. The CDR3 runs 13 residues. Germline V gene sequence: CDR1 MGHDK, CDR2 SYGVNS. V shed 3 bases and J shed 8 bases, with 13 bases lying between them.

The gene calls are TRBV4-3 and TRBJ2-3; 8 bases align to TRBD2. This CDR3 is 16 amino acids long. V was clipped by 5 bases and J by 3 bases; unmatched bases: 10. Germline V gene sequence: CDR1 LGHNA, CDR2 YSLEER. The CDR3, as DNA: TGCGCCAGCAGCGCGCACGGGGGGGCCGGGACAGATACGCAGTATTTT. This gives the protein CASSAHGGAGTDTQYF.

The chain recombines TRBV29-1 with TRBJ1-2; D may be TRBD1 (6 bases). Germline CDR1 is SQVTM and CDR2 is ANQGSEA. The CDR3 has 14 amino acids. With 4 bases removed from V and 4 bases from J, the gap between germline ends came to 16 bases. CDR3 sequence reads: CSVGPSGQTYGYTF. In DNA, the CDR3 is TGCAGCGTTGGTCCCTCCGGACAGACCTATGGCTACACCTTC.

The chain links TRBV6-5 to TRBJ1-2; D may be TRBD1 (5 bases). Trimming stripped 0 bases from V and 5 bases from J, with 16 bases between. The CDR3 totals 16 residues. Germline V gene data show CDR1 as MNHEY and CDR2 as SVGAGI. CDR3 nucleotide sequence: TGTGCCAGCAGTTACTCTCCCCTGGTAGGGGAATATGGCTACACCTTC. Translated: CASSYSPLVGEYGYTF.

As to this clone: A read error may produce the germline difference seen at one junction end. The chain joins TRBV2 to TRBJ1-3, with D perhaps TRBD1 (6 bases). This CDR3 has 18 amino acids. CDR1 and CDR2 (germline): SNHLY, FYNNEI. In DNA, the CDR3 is TGTGCCAGCAGGGACAGTTTTGCCCGTCATAACCCTGGGAACACCATATATTTT. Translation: CASRDSFARHNPGNTIYF.

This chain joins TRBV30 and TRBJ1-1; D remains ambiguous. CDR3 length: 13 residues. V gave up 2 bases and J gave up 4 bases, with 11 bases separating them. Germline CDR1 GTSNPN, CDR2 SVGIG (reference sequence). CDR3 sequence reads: CAWSRAGGTEAFF. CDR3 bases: TGTGCCTGGAGTCGCGCGGGTGGCACTGAAGCTTTCTTT.

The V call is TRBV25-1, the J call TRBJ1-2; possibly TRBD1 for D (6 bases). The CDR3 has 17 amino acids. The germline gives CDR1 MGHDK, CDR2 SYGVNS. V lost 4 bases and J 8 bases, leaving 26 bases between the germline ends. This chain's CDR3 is CASSAQTGPALPSGYTF. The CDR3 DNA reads TGTGCCAGCAGTGCACAAACAGGGCCCGCACTCCCATCCGGCTACACCTTC.